The 8 T cell receptor beta chains listed next were all sequenced from one sample in a study of T cell responses to AZD1222 COVID-19 vaccine. This table comes from immunoSEQ multiplex PCR, and its TCRdb copy is limited to in-frame clones, with some not included. This table holds fewer than 150,000 clones, over 75% found once. Sequenced material: peripheral blood, taken on day 0 of AZD1222 vaccination. Source of these receptors: an adult in good health.

V usage is TRBV11-3 and J usage is TRBJ2-2, with D perhaps matching TRBD1 or TRBD2 (6 bases each). The germline gives CDR1 SGHNT, CDR2 YENEEA. The CDR3 consists of 16 residues. Trimming took 1 base from V and 7 from J, leaving 16 bases between them. For the CDR3, the DNA is TGTGCCAGCAGCTTAGCCCCATGGAAGGGGGGCGGGGAGCTGTTTTTT. Translated, it gives CASSLAPWKGGGELFF. Filled out from reference TRBV11-3 and TRBJ2-2, the complete variable domain reads EAGVVQSPRYKIIEKKQPVAFWCNPISGHNTLYWYLQNLGQGPELLIRYENEEAVDDSQLPKDRFSAERLKGVDSTLKIQPAELGDSAVYLCASSLAPWKGGGELFFGEGSRLTVL.

This chain uses TRBV24-1 with TRBJ1-2, with D uncertain. Germline V gives CDR1 KGHDR, CDR2 SFDVKD. The CDR3 has 17 amino acids. Trimming pared 3 bases from V and 7 bases from J, leaving 23 bases between. CDR3 in amino acids: CATSDASASGNAGGYTF. The CDR3 DNA reads TGTGCCACCAGTGATGCCTCAGCCTCCGGGAATGCGGGTGGCTACACCTTC.

The chain recombines TRBV5-1 with TRBJ2-6; D is uncertain. The germline CDR1 and CDR2 sequences are SGHRS and YFSETQ. V was cut by 0 bases and J by 0 bases, with 7 bases left in between. The CDR3 consists of 16 residues. The CDR3 bases are TGCGCCAGCAGCTTGGGTGCGAGCTCTGGGGCCAACGTCCTGACTTTC. Its protein product is CASSLGASSGANVLTF.

This clone was observed a few times. The chain combines TRBV7-8 with TRBJ1-5; D gene unclear. The CDR3 runs 12 residues. V shed 8 bases and J shed 2 bases, with 7 bases lying between them. CDR1 and CDR2 from the germline V gene are SGHVS and FQNEAQ. CDR3 region: CASGPGNQPQHF. CDR3 DNA sequence: TGTGCCAGCGGCCCTGGCAATCAGCCCCAGCATTTT.

The rearrangement links TRBV5-4 to TRBJ1-6; D gene uncertain. Trimming pared 4 bases from V and 14 bases from J, leaving 13 bases between. Germline CDR1 is SGHNT and CDR2 is YYREEE (reference sequence). This CDR3 region has 12 residues. CDR3 coding DNA: TGTGCCAGCAGCGTCCCCGGGCTCACCCTCCACTTT. This translates into CASSVPGLTLHF.

This chain joins TRBV7-2 and TRBJ1-2, with 8 bases identical to TRBD1. With 10 bases clipped from V and 11 bases from J, the junction kept 15 bases outside the gene matches. Germline V gene data show CDR1 as SGHTA and CDR2 as FQGNSA. This CDR3 comprises 13 residues. The CDR3 DNA reads as TGTGCCACCGCCCCACAGGGGGGGGAACGTTACACCTTC. Its translation is CATAPQGGERYTF.

For the CDR3, the DNA is TGCGCCAGCACACAGGGACAGGGGTACATAAACACTGAAGCTTTCTTT. Amino acids: CASTQGQGYINTEAFF. J is TRBJ1-1 and V is TRBV5-1, with 10 bases identical to TRBD1. The CDR3 length is 16 residues. With V trimmed by 6 bases and J by 2 bases, 10 bases remained unmatched. Per the germline V gene, CDR1 is SGHRS and CDR2 is YFSETQ.

A note on this clone: Other DNA sequences in this specimen translate into the identical CDR3. The V gene is TRBV6-2 or TRBV6-3, the J gene TRBJ1-2; D gene unclear. In germline, CDR1 is MNHEY, CDR2 SVGEGT. CDR3 length: 12 amino acids. With 2 bases removed from V and 5 bases from J, the gap between germline ends came to 6 bases. DNA of the CDR3: TGTGCCAGCAGTTACGTTTCTTATGGCTACACCTTC. Its translation is CASSYVSYGYTF.